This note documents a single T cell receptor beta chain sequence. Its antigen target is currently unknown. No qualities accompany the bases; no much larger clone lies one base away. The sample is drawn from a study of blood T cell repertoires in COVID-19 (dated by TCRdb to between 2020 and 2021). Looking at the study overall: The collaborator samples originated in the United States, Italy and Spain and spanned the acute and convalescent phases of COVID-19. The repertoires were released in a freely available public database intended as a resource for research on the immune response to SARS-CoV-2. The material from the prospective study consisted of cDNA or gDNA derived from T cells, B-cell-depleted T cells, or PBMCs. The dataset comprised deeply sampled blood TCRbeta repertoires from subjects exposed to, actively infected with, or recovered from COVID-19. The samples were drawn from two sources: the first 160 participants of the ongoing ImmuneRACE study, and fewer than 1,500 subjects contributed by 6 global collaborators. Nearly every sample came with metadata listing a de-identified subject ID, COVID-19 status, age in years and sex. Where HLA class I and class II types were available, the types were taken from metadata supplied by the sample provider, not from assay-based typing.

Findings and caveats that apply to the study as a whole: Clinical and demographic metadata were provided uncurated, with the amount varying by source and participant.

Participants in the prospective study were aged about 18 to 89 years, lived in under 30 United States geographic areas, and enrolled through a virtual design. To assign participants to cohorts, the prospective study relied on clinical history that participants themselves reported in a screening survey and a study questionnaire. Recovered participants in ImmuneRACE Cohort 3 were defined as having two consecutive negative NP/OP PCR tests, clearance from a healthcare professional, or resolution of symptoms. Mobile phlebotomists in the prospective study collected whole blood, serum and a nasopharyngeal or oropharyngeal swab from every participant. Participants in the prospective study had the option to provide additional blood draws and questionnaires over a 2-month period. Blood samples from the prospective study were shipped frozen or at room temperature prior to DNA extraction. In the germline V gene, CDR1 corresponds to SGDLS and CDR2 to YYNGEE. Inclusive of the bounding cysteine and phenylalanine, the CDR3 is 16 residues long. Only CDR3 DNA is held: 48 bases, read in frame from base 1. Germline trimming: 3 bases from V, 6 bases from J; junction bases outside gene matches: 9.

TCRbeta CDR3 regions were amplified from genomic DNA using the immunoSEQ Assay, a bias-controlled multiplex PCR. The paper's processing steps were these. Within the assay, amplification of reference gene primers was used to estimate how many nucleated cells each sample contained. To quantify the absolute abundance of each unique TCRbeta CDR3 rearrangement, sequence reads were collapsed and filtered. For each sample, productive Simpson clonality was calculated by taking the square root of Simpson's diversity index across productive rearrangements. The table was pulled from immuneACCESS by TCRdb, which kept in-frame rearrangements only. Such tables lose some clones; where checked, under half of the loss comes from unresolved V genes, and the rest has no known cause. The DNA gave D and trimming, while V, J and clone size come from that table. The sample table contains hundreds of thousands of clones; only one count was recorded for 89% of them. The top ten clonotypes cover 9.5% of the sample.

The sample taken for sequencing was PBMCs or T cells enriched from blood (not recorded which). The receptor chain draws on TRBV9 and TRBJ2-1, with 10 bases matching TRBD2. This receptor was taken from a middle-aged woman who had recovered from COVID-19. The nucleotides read TGTGCCAGCAGCGCCCGACTAGCGGGCTCTTTCAATGAGCAGTTCTTC. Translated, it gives CASSARLAGSFNEQFF.